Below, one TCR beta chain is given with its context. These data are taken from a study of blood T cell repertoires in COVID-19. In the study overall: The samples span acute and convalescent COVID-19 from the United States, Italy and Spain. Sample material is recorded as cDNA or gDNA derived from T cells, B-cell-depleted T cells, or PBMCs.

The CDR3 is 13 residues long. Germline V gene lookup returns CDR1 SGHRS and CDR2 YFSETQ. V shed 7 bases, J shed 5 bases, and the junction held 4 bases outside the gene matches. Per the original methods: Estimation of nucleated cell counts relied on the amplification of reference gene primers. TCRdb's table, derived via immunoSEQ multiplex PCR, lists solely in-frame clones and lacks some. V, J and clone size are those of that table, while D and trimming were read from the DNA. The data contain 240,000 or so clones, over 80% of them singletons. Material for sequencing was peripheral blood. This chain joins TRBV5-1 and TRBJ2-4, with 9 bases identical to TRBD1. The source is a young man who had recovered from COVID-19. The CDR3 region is CASSRTGENIQYF. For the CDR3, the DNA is TGCGCCAGCTCTAGGACAGGGGAAAACATTCAGTACTTC. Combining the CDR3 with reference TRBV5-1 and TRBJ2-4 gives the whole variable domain KAGVTQTPRYLIKTRGQQVTLSCSPISGHRSVSWYQQTPGQGLQFLFEYFSETQRNKGNFPGRFSGRQFSNSRSEMNVSTLELGDSALYLCASSRTGENIQYFGAGTRLSVL.